The T cell receptor (beta chain) under discussion was sequenced for a study of blood T cell repertoires in COVID-19. Trimming shortened V by 7 bases and J by 5 bases, and 15 bases separated the two germline ends. The germline gives CDR1 SGHRS, CDR2 YFSETQ. The CDR3 is made up of 13 amino acids. The data were produced by immunoSEQ multiplex PCR, yet TCRdb's version contains in-frame clones alone and is incomplete. The sample has about 400,000 clones; approximately 90% are singletons. The chain combines TRBV5-1 with TRBJ1-1, with TRBD1 as a possible D gene (5 bases). The sample consisted of PBMCs or T cells enriched from blood (not recorded which). The receptor comes from a woman between 50 and 59 years old who had recovered from COVID-19. The CDR3 bases are TGCGCCAGCTCAATAGGGGTGGGTACTGAAGCTTTCTTT. It codes for CASSIGVGTEAFF.